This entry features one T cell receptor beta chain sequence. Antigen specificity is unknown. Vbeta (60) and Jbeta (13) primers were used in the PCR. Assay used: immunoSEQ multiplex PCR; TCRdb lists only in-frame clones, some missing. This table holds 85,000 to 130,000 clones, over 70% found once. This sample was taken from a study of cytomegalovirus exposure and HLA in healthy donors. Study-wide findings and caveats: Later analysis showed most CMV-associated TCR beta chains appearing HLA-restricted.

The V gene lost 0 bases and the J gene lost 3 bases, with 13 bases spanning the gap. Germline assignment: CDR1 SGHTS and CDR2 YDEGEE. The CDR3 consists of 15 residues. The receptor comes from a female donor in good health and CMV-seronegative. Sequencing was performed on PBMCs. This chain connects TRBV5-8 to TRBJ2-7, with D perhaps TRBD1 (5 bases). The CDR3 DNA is TGTGCCAGCAGCTTGGGGGCAGGGTTTTACTACGAGCAGTACTTC. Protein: CASSLGAGFYYEQYF.